These 18 T cell receptor beta chains came from one sample sequenced in a study of cytomegalovirus exposure and HLA in healthy donors. The study ran its PCR with 60 Vbeta and 13 Jbeta primers. Measured with immunoSEQ multiplex PCR; TCRdb has only the in-frame clones, and not every one. The table lists 50,000 or so clones, with around 7.1% in the top ten. The specimen sequenced was PBMCs. These receptors all come from a woman between 40 and 55 years old in good health and CMV-seronegative.

This chain links TRBV6-1 with TRBJ2-5, with 13 bases lining up with TRBD2. CDR3 size: 16 residues. The ends lost 5 bases at V and 2 bases at J; junction bases unmatched: 5. In germline, CDR1 is MNHNS, CDR2 SASEGT. The CDR3, as DNA: TGTGCCAGCAGTAAAGGACTAGCGGGGGTTCAAGAGACCCAGTACTTC. Translated: CASSKGLAGVQETQYF.

The J gene is TRBJ2-2, the V gene TRBV5-1; TRBD1 is a possible D gene (5 bases). Germline CDR1 reads SGHRS; CDR2 reads YFSETQ. This CDR3 contains 16 residues. V was trimmed by 3 bases and J by 0 bases, leaving 12 bases between them. Here the CDR3 DNA reads TGCGCCAGCAGCTCGACAGTCAACACGAACACCGGGGAGCTGTTTTTT. As protein: CASSSTVNTNTGELFF.

The J gene is TRBJ2-5, the V gene TRBV11-2; 11 nucleotides agree with TRBD2. This CDR3 contains 17 residues. The germline CDR1 and CDR2 sequences are SGHAT and FQNNGV. V lost 0 bases to trimming and J lost 5 bases; unmatched junction nucleotides: 8. CDR3 sequence: CASSLDVAGGPTETQYF. DNA of the CDR3: TGTGCCAGCAGCTTAGATGTAGCGGGGGGGCCGACTGAGACCCAGTACTTC.

This chain uses TRBV18 with TRBJ2-5; D call uncertain. Germline V lookup: CDR1 KGHSH, CDR2 LQKENI. The CDR3 spans 12 residues. V lost 3 bases and J lost 5, with 7 bases in between. CDR3 in amino acids: CASSPYGETQYF. The CDR3 coding sequence is TGTGCCAGCTCACCTTATGGCGAGACCCAGTACTTC.

The V gene is TRBV19, the J gene TRBJ1-1; 7 nucleotides align to TRBD1. Per germline, CDR1 LNHDA and CDR2 SQIVND (reference sequence). CDR3 length: 14 residues. Trimming took 7 bases from V and 2 from J; bases not matched to a gene: 7. The CDR3 nucleotides are TGTGCCAGTACACAAAACAGGGGTAACACTGAAGCTTTCTTT. Protein product: CASTQNRGNTEAFF.

This chain joins TRBV11-2 and TRBJ1-4; D gene uncertain. The V end lost 0 bases, the J end lost 7 bases, and 12 bases lay between the germline ends. There are 15 residues in the CDR3. Looked up from germline, CDR1 is SGHAT and CDR2 is FQNNGV. CDR3 nucleotides: TGTGCCAGCAGCTTAGAAAGCGGAGAGGGTGAAAAACTGTTTTTT. This translates into CASSLESGEGEKLFF. Full variable domain (rest looked up from reference TRBV11-2 and TRBJ1-4): EAGVAQSPRYKIIEKRQSVAFWCNPISGHATLYWYQQILGQGPKLLIQFQNNGVVDDSQLPKDRFSAERLKGVDSTLKIQPAKLEDSAVYLCASSLESGEGEKLFFGSGTQLSVL.

The chain combines TRBV7-2 with TRBJ2-1; D remains ambiguous. V lost 5 bases and J 3 bases, leaving 14 bases between the germline ends. The CDR3 extends over 15 amino acids. The germline CDR1 and CDR2 sequences are SGHTA and FQGNSA. CDR3 in DNA: TGTGCCAGCAGCCCCCCGCGGCTTTACTACAATGAGCAGTTCTTC. Translated, it gives CASSPPRLYYNEQFF.

This chain connects TRBV28 to TRBJ1-3; D gene uncertain. With 7 bases removed from V and 6 bases from J, the gap between germline ends came to 13 bases. Germline-derived CDR1 and CDR2 are MDHEN and SYDVKM. The CDR3 contains 13 residues. The CDR3 loop reads CASTLSRLNTIYF. DNA of the CDR3: TGTGCCAGCACCCTATCGCGGTTAAACACCATATATTTT.

The rearrangement links TRBV5-1 to TRBJ2-2; D is perhaps TRBD2 (6 bases). Germline CDR1 reads SGHRS; CDR2 reads YFSETQ. Trimming shortened V by 4 bases and J by 3 bases, and 13 bases separated the two germline ends. This CDR3 region has 15 residues. This CDR3 reads CASSADPGDTGELFF. The CDR3 DNA is TGCGCCAGCAGCGCGGATCCGGGGGACACCGGGGAGCTGTTTTTT.

The rearrangement joins TRBV15 to TRBJ1-2; 7 bases align to TRBD1. The CDR3 is 14 amino acids. CDR1 LNHNV and CDR2 YYDKDF come from the germline V gene (reference sequence). The V and J ends lost 1 base and 2 bases, in that order; junction bases with no gene match: 1. The CDR3 region has the DNA TGTGCCACCAGCAGAGGACAGGGAAACTATGGCTACACCTTC. Residues: CATSRGQGNYGYTF.

This chain joins TRBV18 and TRBJ2-3; TRBD2 agrees at 9 bases. Germline V gene sequence: CDR1 KGHSH, CDR2 LQKENI. The CDR3 is 16 residues long. V lost 1 base and J lost 2; bases outside the gene matches: 4. Here the CDR3 DNA reads TGTGCCAGCTCACCACGAGTAGCGGGGGCCACAGATACGCAGTATTTT. Amino acids: CASSPRVAGATDTQYF.

The chain combines TRBV25-1 with TRBJ1-2, with TRBD1 as a possible D gene (5 bases). Germline CDR1 MGHDK, CDR2 SYGVNS. This CDR3 has 12 amino acids. The germline V and J ends were trimmed by 1 base and 8 bases, with 8 bases remaining between them. The CDR3 DNA follows: TGTGCCAGCAGTGAATTGGGGGGAGGCTACACCTTC. It is translated as CASSELGGGYTF.

The V gene is TRBV18, the J gene TRBJ2-7; TRBD1 aligns across 11 bases. The CDR3 consists of 16 residues. V lost 3 bases to trimming and J lost 4 bases; unmatched junction nucleotides: 8. The germline V gene has CDR1 KGHSH and CDR2 LQKENI. In DNA form, the CDR3 reads TGTGCCAGCTCACCTGTTAGGACAGGGGGCAAGTACGAGCAGTACTTC. It translates to CASSPVRTGGKYEQYF.

This sequence joins TRBV29-1 and TRBJ2-7; TRBD1 agrees at 7 bases. The junction had 1 base not matched to a gene; V was cut back by 6 bases and J by 2 bases. Germline V gene sequence: CDR1 SQVTM, CDR2 ANQGSEA. The CDR3 has 11 amino acids. As DNA, the CDR3 is TGCAGCGTCGGGACAGCCTACGAGCAGTACTTC. It yields the protein CSVGTAYEQYF.

This chain links TRBV28 with TRBJ2-5, with D tentatively TRBD2 (6 bases). V lost 8 bases, J lost 2 bases, and 12 bases lay in between. There are 13 residues in the CDR3. In germline, CDR1 is MDHEN, CDR2 SYDVKM. In DNA form, the CDR3 reads TGTGCCAGCGGGGCGGCGGGACAAGAGACCCAGTACTTC. It is translated as CASGAAGQETQYF.

V is TRBV4-1 and J is TRBJ2-1; TRBD2 might be the D (7 bases). The CDR3 has 15 amino acids. V lost 5 bases, J lost 6 bases, and 17 bases lay in between. The germline gives CDR1 MGHRA, CDR2 YSYEKL. For the CDR3, the DNA is TGCGCCAGCAGCTTCGGGGGGACGGGGGCCAATGAGCAGTTCTTC. Its translation is CASSFGGTGANEQFF.

The chain employs TRBV9 and TRBJ1-3; D may be TRBD1 (5 bases). The V gene's germline CDR1 is SGDLS and CDR2 YYNGEE. This CDR3 region has 14 residues. The V end lost 6 bases, the J end lost 0 bases, and 10 bases lay between the germline ends. As DNA, the CDR3 is TGTGCCAGCACCGGGGGGGTCTCTGGAAACACCATATATTTT. It encodes CASTGGVSGNTIYF.

The chain has TRBV4-1 and TRBJ2-3, with 7 nucleotides matching TRBD2. Trimming took 3 bases from V and 0 from J; bases not matched to a gene: 6. Germline V gives CDR1 MGHRA, CDR2 YSYEKL. This CDR3 has 16 residues. CDR3 loop: CASSHPTSDSTDTQYF. The CDR3 DNA reads as TGCGCCAGCAGCCATCCCACTAGCGACAGCACAGATACGCAGTATTTT.